The 23 T cell receptor beta chains presented below share a single source sample, sequenced in a study of identical twins. Each CDR3 protein gets one entry after TCRdb re-called the 5' RACE reads with MiXCR. The table includes hundreds of thousands of distinct CDR3 sequences, about 12% detected once. The sample was also linked to a second study, of yellow fever vaccine responses in identical twins.

The sequenced material came from CD8+ T cells sorted from blood. These receptors were collected from a woman aged 18-29 years in good health.

The chain has TRBV12-3 or TRBV12-4 and TRBJ2-7; 10 nucleotides agree with TRBD2. The CDR3 is 15 amino acids. Trimming at V came to 6 bases and at J to 4 bases, leaving 9 bases not matched to a gene. CDR3 DNA sequence: TGTGCCAGCAGACCCGCCGGGACTAGCGCTTACGAGCAGTACTTC. The encoded protein is CASRPAGTSAYEQYF.

Concerning this clonotype: The junction does not match germline at one end; this may be a read error. The J gene is TRBJ2-1, the V gene TRBV5-3, with D unclear. TRBV5-3 is given ORF status, its function remaining uncertain. The CDR3 runs 13 residues. The CDR3 DNA reads TGTGCCAGGAGCTTAGGGCGCTTGGACGAGCAGTTCTTC. Protein product: CARSLGRLDEQFF.

Notes on this clonotype: Germline and junction disagree at one end, which may indicate a read error. The CDR3 protein is CATGDSWAYHSTDTQYF. CDR3 bases: TGTGCCACCGGTGATAGTTGGGCGTACCATAGCACAGATACGCAGTATTTT. The chain combines TRBV24-1 with TRBJ2-3; D is uncertain. Per the germline V gene, CDR1 is KGHDR and CDR2 is SFDVKD. The CDR3 has 17 amino acids.

This clonotype showed up just a few times. The rearrangement uses TRBV2 and TRBJ1-1; D not certain. Trimming cost V 6 bases and J 1 base, with 6 bases left between them. The CDR3 totals 12 residues. Germline V gene lookup returns CDR1 SNHLY and CDR2 FYNNEI. CDR3 sequence (DNA): TGTGCCAGCAGAGGATCGAACACTGAAGCTTTCTTT. Amino acids: CASRGSNTEAFF.

This chain joins TRBV5-6 and TRBJ1-1; weak D call: TRBD1 (6 bases). Trimming shortened V by 4 bases and J by 6 bases, and 25 bases separated the two germline ends. The CDR3 length is 17 residues. Germline assignment: CDR1 SGHDT and CDR2 YYEEEE. CDR3 nucleotides: TGTGCCAGCAGCGCTGGCGGCCGGGGGCCTGGCTATTCTGAAGCTTTCTTT. Translation gives CASSAGGRGPGYSEAFF.

The chain links TRBV27 to TRBJ2-7; the D call may be TRBD1 or TRBD2 (7 bases each). The CDR3 has 14 amino acids. V was trimmed by 6 bases and J by 6 bases, leaving 18 bases between them. The germline CDR1 and CDR2 sequences are MNHEY and SMNVEV (reference sequence). CDR3 region: CASSPRGGGGEQYV. CDR3 in DNA: TGTGCCAGCAGCCCCAGGGGGGGCGGGGGCGAGCAGTACGTC.

The chain has TRBV25-1 and TRBJ1-1; unclear D gene. The CDR3 contains 13 residues. V lost 2 bases, J lost 6 bases, and 10 bases lay in between. Germline lookup yields CDR1 MGHDK and CDR2 SYGVNS. The CDR3 DNA sequence: TGTGCCAGCAGTGAACACGGCGGTTCTGAAGCTTTCTTT. Encoded protein: CASSEHGGSEAFF.

This clonotype was picked up a small number of times. V and J are TRBV7-9 and TRBJ2-7, with D perhaps being TRBD1 or TRBD2 (6 bases each). Germline V lookup: CDR1 SEHNR, CDR2 FQNEAQ (reference sequence). V was shortened by 5 bases and J by 6 bases, with 11 bases between the two germline ends. CDR3 length equals 12 residues. CDR3 sequence: CASSEQGGEQYV. CDR3 in DNA: TGTGCCAGCAGCGAACAGGGAGGCGAGCAGTACGTC.

This clonotype was detected a few times. The J gene is TRBJ1-6, the V gene TRBV5-1; D may be TRBD1 (5 bases). This CDR3 is built from 16 residues. V was cut by 3 bases and J by 0 bases, with 10 bases left in between. Germline V gives CDR1 SGHRS, CDR2 YFSETQ. The CDR3 sequence: CASSSRQSSYNSPLHF. The CDR3 DNA is TGCGCCAGCAGCTCACGACAGAGCTCCTATAATTCACCCCTCCACTTT. The whole variable domain, filled in from reference TRBV5-1 and TRBJ1-6, reads KAGVTQTPRYLIKTRGQQVTLSCSPISGHRSVSWYQQTPGQGLQFLFEYFSETQRNKGNFPGRFSGRQFSNSRSEMNVSTLELGDSALYLCASSSRQSSYNSPLHFGNGTRLTVT.

V usage is TRBV29-1 and J usage is TRBJ2-3, with TRBD2 matching 9 bases. This CDR3 is 17 amino acids long. Germline loops: CDR1 SQVTM, CDR2 ANQGSEA. J gave up 6 bases and V 1 base, and 14 bases lay outside the gene matches. CDR3 sequence (DNA): TGCAGCGTTGAAGGGGGGACTAGCCCGATGTTTTGGGATACGCAGTATTTT. It translates to CSVEGGTSPMFWDTQYF.

V gene TRBV12-3 or TRBV12-4 combines with J gene TRBJ2-1, with TRBD2 matching 7 bases. J lost 4 bases, V lost 1 base, and 10 bases had no gene match. The CDR3 consists of 17 residues. CDR3 bases: TGTGCCAGCAGTTTAGATCAGGCTAGCGGTGTATACAATGAGCAGTTCTTC. Protein sequence: CASSLDQASGVYNEQFF.

This clonotype came up a few times. The chain carries TRBV29-1 and TRBJ2-1; 14 bases fit TRBD2. The germline gives CDR1 SQVTM, CDR2 ANQGSEA. The CDR3 totals 14 residues. The V and J ends lost 1 base and 8 bases, in that order; junction bases with no gene match: 1. The CDR3 loop reads CSVEGLAGGYEQFF. CDR3 DNA sequence: TGCAGCGTTGAAGGACTAGCGGGAGGGTATGAGCAGTTCTTC.

This clonotype was observed many times. The rearrangement joins TRBV12-3 or TRBV12-4 to TRBJ2-3, with unresolved D. This CDR3 region has 12 residues. V was pared by 6 bases and J by 6 bases, with 10 bases between. DNA of the CDR3: TGTGCCAGCAGCCCAGAGGCCGATACGCAGTATTTT. The encoded protein is CASSPEADTQYF.

At least ten counts were recorded for this clonotype. This sequence joins TRBV5-6 and TRBJ2-1; 16 bases agree with TRBD2. The CDR3 covers 19 residues. Germline-derived CDR1 and CDR2 are SGHDT and YYEEEE. The junction had 7 bases not matched to a gene; V was cut back by 4 bases and J by 0 bases. The CDR3 region is CASSTLGLAGGSSYNEQFF. The DNA of the CDR3 is TGTGCCAGCAGCACCCTGGGACTAGCGGGAGGGAGCTCCTACAATGAGCAGTTCTTC.

The rearrangement links TRBV20-1 to TRBJ1-6, with D hard to call. There are 16 residues in the CDR3. V dropped 0 bases and J dropped 7 bases, with 16 bases sitting between them. Germline V gene sequence: CDR1 DFQATT, CDR2 SNEGSKA (reference sequence). CDR3 loop: CSARDLGGELNSPLHF. The CDR3 DNA follows: TGCAGTGCTAGAGATCTCGGAGGCGAGTTGAATTCACCCCTCCACTTT.

The sample holds many counts of this clonotype. The CDR3 DNA reads TGCAGTGCTCACGGACAGGTGACGGCTTTCTTT. It encodes CSAHGQVTAFF. V is TRBV20-1 and J is TRBJ1-1, with 7 positions matching TRBD1. The trim removed 5 bases at V and 11 bases at J, leaving 8 bases unmatched. Germline values: CDR1 DFQATT, CDR2 SNEGSKA (reference sequence). The CDR3 extends over 11 amino acids.

This clonotype came up a few times. V gene TRBV20-1 combines with J gene TRBJ1-1; D not resolved. CDR3 length: 12 residues. Germline V lookup: CDR1 DFQATT, CDR2 SNEGSKA (reference sequence). Trimming removed 3 bases at V and 12 bases at J, with 17 bases between. The CDR3 DNA reads as TGCAGTGCTAGCCCGGACGAAGGAGGGACTTTCTTT. Residues: CSASPDEGGTFF.

The V call is TRBV6-5, the J call TRBJ1-5, with 11 bases matching TRBD1. The trim removed 6 bases at V and 6 bases at J, leaving 16 bases unmatched. This CDR3 has 18 amino acids. Germline CDR1 is MNHEY and CDR2 is SVGAGI. As DNA, the CDR3 is TGTGCCAGCAGCTACCCAATCACGGACAGGGGGCATGGTCAGCCCCAGCATTTT. It specifies CASSYPITDRGHGQPQHF.

V is TRBV28 and J is TRBJ2-7; TRBD1 matches 10 bases. V lost 3 bases, J lost 1 base, and 3 bases stayed unmatched. Germline V gives CDR1 MDHEN, CDR2 SYDVKM. The CDR3 runs 15 residues. CDR3 nucleotide sequence: TGTGCCAGCAGTTTTAGACAGGGGGCTTCCTACGAGCAGTACGTC. It translates to CASSFRQGASYEQYV.

The CDR3 sequence: CASSQDGAGYNEQFF. DNA of the CDR3: TGTGCCAGCAGCCAGGACGGGGCGGGATACAATGAGCAGTTCTTC. The chain couples TRBV7-8 to TRBJ2-1; a possible D gene is TRBD2 (6 bases). Germline values: CDR1 SGHVS, CDR2 FQNEAQ. With 5 bases removed from V and 4 bases from J, the gap between germline ends came to 15 bases. The CDR3 extends over 15 amino acids.

This clonotype has ten or more counts. The V gene is TRBV3-1, the J gene TRBJ1-1; TRBD1 agrees at 8 bases. The CDR3 is made up of 16 amino acids. J gave up 1 base and V 1 base, and 5 bases lay outside the gene matches. Germline V lookup: CDR1 LGHDT, CDR2 YNNKEL (reference sequence). The CDR3 region has the DNA TGTGCCAGCAGCCAAGGGACAGGGAATGGGAACACTGAAGCTTTCTTT. The encoded protein is CASSQGTGNGNTEAFF.

There are many counts of this clonotype. This chain connects TRBV6-2 or TRBV6-3 to TRBJ2-7, with a weak D call TRBD2 (5 bases). Germline V CDR1 and CDR2: MNHEY, SVGEGT. CDR3 size: 14 residues. Deletions cut 2 bases from V and 0 bases from J, with 8 bases between. In nucleotides, the CDR3 is TGTGCCAGCAGTTACCGTACTAGCTCCTACGAGCAGTACGTC. Encoded protein: CASSYRTSSYEQYV.

This clonotype has only a few counts. CDR3 region: CASSLVMGRNEQFF. The DNA for the CDR3 is TGTGCCAGCAGCTTGGTTATGGGGAGAAATGAGCAGTTCTTC. The V gene is TRBV5-5, the J gene TRBJ2-1; D perhaps matches TRBD2 (5 bases). This CDR3 spans 14 amino acids. CDR1 SGHKS and CDR2 YYEKEE come from the germline V gene (reference sequence). V lost 0 bases and J lost 7, with 11 bases in between. Supplemented by reference TRBV5-5 and TRBJ2-1, the full variable domain reads DAGVTQSPTHLIKTRGQQVTLRCSPISGHKSVSWYQQVLGQGPQFIFQYYEKEERGRGNFPDRFSARQFPNYSSELNVNALLLGDSALYLCASSLVMGRNEQFFGPGTRLTVL.